The 17 T cell receptor beta chains listed next were all sequenced from one sample in a study of T cell changes during pregnancy in multiple sclerosis. Measured with immunoSEQ multiplex PCR; TCRdb has only the in-frame clones, and not every one. This sample has about 84,000 clones, with roughly 94% found just once. The sequences come from peripheral blood, collected in the second trimester of pregnancy. The receptors stem from a female donor in good health, enrolled as a control in a pregnancy study.

On this clone itself: The sample contains more than one DNA sequence encoding this CDR3. V usage is TRBV18 and J usage is TRBJ1-1; D uncertain. Germline V gene data show CDR1 as KGHSH and CDR2 as LQKENI. CDR3 length equals 13 residues. Between the trimmed V and J ends, which lost 6 bases and 1 base, there was a span of 9 bases. The CDR3 loop reads CASSPRQNTEAFF. CDR3 coding DNA: TGTGCCAGCTCGCCAAGACAGAACACTGAAGCTTTCTTT.

The rearrangement links TRBV5-1 to TRBJ2-3; TRBD2 matches 11 bases. Germline V lookup: CDR1 SGHRS, CDR2 YFSETQ. Losses at the gene ends were 6 bases for V and 2 bases for J; bases not matched to a gene: 2. The CDR3 loop spans 14 amino acids. CDR3 bases: TGCGCCAGCAAACTAGCGGGGGACACAGATACGCAGTATTTT. Residues: CASKLAGDTDTQYF.

This rearrangement joins TRBV6-5 to TRBJ2-7; TRBD1 matches 12 bases. Germline V lookup: CDR1 MNHEY, CDR2 SVGAGI. Trimming cost V 4 bases and J 3 bases; bases outside gene matches: 4. The length of the CDR3 is 15 residues. CDR3 nucleotide sequence: TGTGCCAGCAGTTGGGGACAGGGGGCGTTCTACGAGCAGTACTTC. Its protein product is CASSWGQGAFYEQYF.

The chain is built from TRBV5-1 and TRBJ2-1, with D perhaps TRBD2 (5 bases). Per germline, CDR1 SGHRS and CDR2 YFSETQ. The CDR3 covers 11 residues. V shed 7 bases and J shed 4 bases, with 6 bases lying between them. In DNA form, the CDR3 reads TGCGCCAGCCGGGGATACAATGAGCAGTTCTTC. Translating gives CASRGYNEQFF.

The chain joins TRBV5-1 to TRBJ2-2; maybe TRBD2 (6 bases). CDR1 and CDR2 (germline): SGHRS, YFSETQ. This CDR3 is built from 15 residues. Trimming shortened V by 0 bases and J by 4 bases, and 10 bases separated the two germline ends. CDR3 in amino acids: CASSLASVGTGELFF. CDR3 DNA: TGCGCCAGCAGCTTGGCTAGCGTCGGCACCGGGGAGCTGTTTTTT.

CDR3 sequence: CASSHGGDNQPQHF. The CDR3, as DNA: TGTGCCAGCAGCCACGGGGGGGACAATCAGCCCCAGCATTTT. The chain employs TRBV4-2 and TRBJ1-5, with D tentatively TRBD1 (5 bases). CDR1 is LGHNA, CDR2 YNFKEQ, per germline. Deletions cut 3 bases from V and 3 bases from J, with 9 bases between. CDR3 length: 14 amino acids.

The chain links TRBV6-5 to TRBJ2-1; a weak D match, TRBD1 (6 bases). The V and J ends lost 0 bases and 2 bases respectively, with 8 bases between them. This CDR3 region has 15 residues. Germline CDR1 is MNHEY and CDR2 is SVGAGI. The CDR3 DNA sequence: TGTGCCAGCAGTTACTCGGGGGCCGCCTACAATGAGCAGTTCTTC. It encodes CASSYSGAAYNEQFF.

This clone was counted a single time. This chain connects TRBV7-8 to TRBJ1-1, with D unresolved. The CDR3 has 13 residues. The V gene's germline CDR1 is SGHVS and CDR2 FQNEAQ. Trimming removed 2 bases at V and 3 bases at J, with 7 bases between. CDR3 sequence reads: CASSLNRDTEAFF. For the CDR3, the DNA is TGTGCCAGCAGCTTAAATAGAGACACTGAAGCTTTCTTT.

CDR3 amino acids: CASSEGLAGRLRYF. CDR3 coding DNA: TGTGCCAGCAGTGAAGGCCTAGCGGGCCGCTTGAGGTACTTC. The V call is TRBV2, the J call TRBJ2-7; 8 bases map to TRBD2. The trim removed 1 base at V and 12 bases at J, leaving 11 bases unmatched. Germline V gene sequence: CDR1 SNHLY, CDR2 FYNNEI. This CDR3 is 14 amino acids long.

This clone was counted a single time. CDR3 DNA sequence: TGTGCCAGTAATAATAGGGGTAGCCAAGAGACCCAGTACTTC. It specifies CASNNRGSQETQYF. The chain is built from TRBV19 and TRBJ2-5; a weak D match, TRBD1 (5 bases). The CDR3 extends over 14 amino acids. The V gene lost 7 bases and the J gene lost 1 base, with 13 bases spanning the gap. Germline V gene lookup returns CDR1 LNHDA and CDR2 SQIVND (reference sequence).

V and J are TRBV5-8 and TRBJ2-3, with TRBD2 as a possible D gene (6 bases). Trimming took off 0 bases at V and 2 bases at J, with 13 bases between the two ends. This CDR3 has 16 amino acids. Germline CDR1 reads SGHTS; CDR2 reads YDEGEE. The CDR3 nucleotides are TGTGCCAGCAGCTTGGTGGTAGGCGGGGACACAGATACGCAGTATTTT. This translates into CASSLVVGGDTDTQYF.

The V and J genes are TRBV28 and TRBJ2-1; 10 bases align to TRBD2. The junction had 4 bases not matched to a gene; V was cut back by 5 bases and J by 0 bases. This CDR3 has 16 amino acids. The germline CDR1 and CDR2 sequences are MDHEN and SYDVKM. The CDR3 spells CASSSSSGSSYNEQFF. CDR3 DNA: TGTGCCAGCAGTAGTTCTAGCGGGAGCTCCTACAATGAGCAGTTCTTC. The full variable domain, rest sourced from reference TRBV28 and TRBJ2-1, is DVKVTQSSRYLVKRTGEKVFLECVQDMDHENMFWYRQDPGLGLRLIYFSYDVKMKEKGDIPEGYSVSREKKERFSLILESASTNQTSMYLCASSSSSGSSYNEQFFGPGTRLTVL.

This rearrangement joins TRBV6-5 to TRBJ2-7; D might be TRBD2 (5 bases). The ends were cut back, 0 bases at V and 5 bases at J, with 8 bases in the middle. Germline CDR1 reads MNHEY; CDR2 reads SVGAGI. CDR3 size: 13 residues. The DNA for the CDR3 is TGTGCCAGCAGTTACTCGAGGCGGGACGAGCAGTACTTC. Protein sequence: CASSYSRRDEQYF.

This chain joins TRBV4-1 and TRBJ2-5; 9 bases agree with TRBD2. Per germline, CDR1 MGHRA and CDR2 YSYEKL. The CDR3 covers 13 residues. V was clipped by 4 bases and J by 5 bases; unmatched bases: 2. The CDR3, as DNA: TGCGCCAGCAGCCTAAGCGGGGGGGAGACCCAGTACTTC. It yields the protein CASSLSGGETQYF.

V gene TRBV30 combines with J gene TRBJ2-3; a weak D match, TRBD2 (6 bases). V was cut by 3 bases and J by 3 bases, with 10 bases left in between. This CDR3 has 13 amino acids. Germline V CDR1 and CDR2: GTSNPN, SVGIG (reference sequence). CDR3 residues: CAWSRDWTDTQYF. The CDR3 region has the DNA TGTGCCTGGAGCAGGGACTGGACAGATACGCAGTATTTT.

The J gene is TRBJ2-1, the V gene TRBV6-1; 12 bases are a match to TRBD2. The CDR3 loop spans 19 amino acids. The ends lost 6 bases at V and 4 bases at J; junction bases unmatched: 16. Germline-derived CDR1 and CDR2 are MNHNS and SASEGT. The CDR3 region has the DNA TGTGCCAGCAGAGAAAGTCTAGCGGGAGGGCCCTTTTCGTACAATGAGCAGTTCTTC. It yields the protein CASRESLAGGPFSYNEQFF.

This chain uses TRBV6-5 with TRBJ1-3; 7 nucleotides agree with TRBD1. Germline assignment: CDR1 MNHEY and CDR2 SVGAGI. CDR3 size: 13 residues. With V trimmed by 5 bases and J by 4 bases, 2 bases remained unmatched. CDR3 DNA: TGTGCCAGCAGTGACAGGGAAGGAAACACCATATATTTT. This sequence encodes CASSDREGNTIYF.